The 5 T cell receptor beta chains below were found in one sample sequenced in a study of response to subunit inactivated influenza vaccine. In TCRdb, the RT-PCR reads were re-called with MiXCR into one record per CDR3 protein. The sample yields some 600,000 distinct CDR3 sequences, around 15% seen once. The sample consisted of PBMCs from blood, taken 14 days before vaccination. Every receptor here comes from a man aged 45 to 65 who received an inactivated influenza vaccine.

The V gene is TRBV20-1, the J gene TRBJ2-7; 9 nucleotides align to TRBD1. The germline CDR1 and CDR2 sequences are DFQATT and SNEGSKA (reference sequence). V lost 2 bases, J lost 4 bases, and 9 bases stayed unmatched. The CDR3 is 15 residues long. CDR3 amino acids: CSARLIAGQGYEQYF. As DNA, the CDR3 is TGCAGTGCTAGATTAATCGCCGGACAGGGGTACGAGCAGTACTTC.

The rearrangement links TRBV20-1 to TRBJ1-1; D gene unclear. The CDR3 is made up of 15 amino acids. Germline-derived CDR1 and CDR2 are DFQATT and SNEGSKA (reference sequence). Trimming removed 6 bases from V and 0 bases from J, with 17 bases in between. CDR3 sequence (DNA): TGCAGTGCCCCGAGATTGGGTGGGATGAACACTGAAGCTTTCTTT. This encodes CSAPRLGGMNTEAFF.

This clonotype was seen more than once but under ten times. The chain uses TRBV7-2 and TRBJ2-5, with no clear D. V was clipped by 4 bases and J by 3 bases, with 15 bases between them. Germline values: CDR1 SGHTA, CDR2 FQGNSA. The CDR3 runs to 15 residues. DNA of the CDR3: TGTGCCAGCAGCTCCTACTCAGGACGGGAAGAGACCCAGTACTTC. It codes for CASSSYSGREETQYF.

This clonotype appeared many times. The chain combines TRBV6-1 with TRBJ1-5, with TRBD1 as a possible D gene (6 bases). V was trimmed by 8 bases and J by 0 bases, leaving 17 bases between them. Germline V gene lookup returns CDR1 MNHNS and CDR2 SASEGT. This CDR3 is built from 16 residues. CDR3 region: CASHPGGGLSNQPQHF. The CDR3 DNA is TGTGCCAGCCATCCGGGAGGGGGACTTAGCAATCAGCCCCAGCATTTT.

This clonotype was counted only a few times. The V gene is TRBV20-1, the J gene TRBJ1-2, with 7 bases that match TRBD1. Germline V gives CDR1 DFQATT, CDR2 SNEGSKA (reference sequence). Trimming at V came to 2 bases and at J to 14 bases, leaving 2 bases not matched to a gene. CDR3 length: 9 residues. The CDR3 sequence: CSARTGQTF. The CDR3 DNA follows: TGCAGTGCTAGAACGGGACAGACCTTC.